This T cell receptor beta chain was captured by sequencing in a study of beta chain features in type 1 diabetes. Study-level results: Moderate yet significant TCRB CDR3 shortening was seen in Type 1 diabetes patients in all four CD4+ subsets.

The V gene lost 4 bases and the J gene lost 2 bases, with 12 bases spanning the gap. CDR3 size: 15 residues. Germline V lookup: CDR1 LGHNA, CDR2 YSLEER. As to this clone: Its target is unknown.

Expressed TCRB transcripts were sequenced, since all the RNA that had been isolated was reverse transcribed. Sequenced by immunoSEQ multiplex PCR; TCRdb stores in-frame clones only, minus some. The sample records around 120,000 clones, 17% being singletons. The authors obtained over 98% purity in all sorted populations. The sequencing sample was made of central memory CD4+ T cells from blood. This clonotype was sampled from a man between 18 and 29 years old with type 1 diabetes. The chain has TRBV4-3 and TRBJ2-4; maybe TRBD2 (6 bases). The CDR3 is CASSRRGMSKNIQYF. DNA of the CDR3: TGCGCCAGCAGCCGGCGCGGGATGTCCAAAAACATTCAGTACTTC.